Here is one TCR beta chain with its context. Its antigen is not identified. All donors qualified as healthy HIV-negative adults and had experienced no recent acute infections or vaccinations. Some clones are missing from TCRdb's copy, which holds only in-frame ones; the method was immunoSEQ multiplex PCR. This repertoire shows approximately 620,000 clones, more than 95% found once; its top ten account for 0.057%. The germline V gene encodes CDR1 SNHLY and CDR2 FYNNEI. The V and J ends lost 5 bases and 6 bases respectively, with 14 bases between them. CDR3 length equals 14 residues. This sample stems from a study of shared clonotypes between healthy human individuals. Findings of the study overall: Blood alone was sampled, and tissue repertoires likely differ. Between a few donors, naive CD4 clonotypes were shared at a level of approximately 5%.

The sequence derives from a woman in her twenties or thirties in good health. Sequenced: naive CD4+ T cells sorted from blood. Subset in this sample: CD45RA+ positively selected. The V gene is TRBV2, the J gene TRBJ2-1; D is uncertain. In DNA form, the CDR3 reads TGTGCCAGCAGTCCTCTTCGTGTCCGCAATGAGCAGTTCTTC. It encodes CASSPLRVRNEQFF. Variable domain in full (rest from reference TRBV2 and TRBJ2-1): EPEVTQTPSHQVTQMGQEVILRCVPISNHLYFYWYRQILGQKVEFLVSFYNNEISEKSEIFDDQFSVERPDGSNFTLKIRSTKLEDSAMYFCASSPLRVRNEQFFGPGTRLTVL.